This T cell receptor (beta chain) was captured by sequencing in a study of blood T cell repertoires in COVID-19 (dated by TCRdb to about 2020). General notes on the study: The collaborator samples originated in the United States, Italy and Spain and spanned the acute and convalescent phases of COVID-19. Subjects who had been exposed to COVID-19, were actively infected with it, or had recovered from it provided the deeply sampled blood TCRbeta repertoires that made up the dataset. Samples were obtained from the ongoing ImmuneRACE study (first 160 participants) and from over a thousand subjects provided by 6 global collaborators. Where available, HLA class I and class II types were obtained from metadata supplied by the sample provider rather than from assay-based typing. The material from the prospective study consisted of cDNA or gDNA derived from T cells, B-cell-depleted T cells, or PBMCs. The sample metadata nearly always contained a de-identified subject ID, COVID-19 status, age in years and sex. The repertoires were made available in a free public database intended to serve as a resource for research on the immune response to SARS-CoV-2.

Participants in the prospective study were aged roughly 18 to 100 years, lived in over 20 United States geographic areas, and enrolled through a virtual design. To assign participants to cohorts, the prospective study relied on clinical history that participants themselves reported in a screening survey and a study questionnaire. Exposed participants had been in contact with someone with a PCR-confirmed or clinician-diagnosed COVID-19 case within 2 weeks of study entry. Each participant in the prospective study had whole blood, serum and a nasopharyngeal or oropharyngeal swab collected by mobile phlebotomists. Participants in the prospective study had the option to provide additional blood draws and questionnaires over a roughly two-month period. Prospective study blood samples were shipped either frozen or at room temperature before DNA extraction. Points the paper makes about the study in general: Clinical and demographic metadata were provided uncurated, with the amount varying by source and participant.

The immunoSEQ Assay, a bias-controlled multiplex PCR, was used to amplify TCRbeta CDR3 regions from genomic DNA. In the source study's methods: Within the assay, amplification of reference gene primers was used to estimate how many nucleated cells each sample contained. Sequence reads were collapsed and filtered to measure the absolute abundance of every unique TCRbeta CDR3 rearrangement. For each sample, productive Simpson clonality was calculated by taking the square root of Simpson's diversity index across productive rearrangements. TCRdb took over this immuneACCESS table, retaining in-frame rearrangements with V and J assigned. Such tables are incomplete; in checked studies, under half of the missing clones stem from an unresolved V gene, and the remainder is unexplained. From that table come the V and J calls and clone size; the DNA was used to work out D and trimming. The table for this sample lists roughly 280,000 clones; around 93% of them were counted only once. Together, the top ten hold 2.8% of the sample.

In the case of this clone: Its recognized antigen is unknown. The sample holds no much larger clone one base away, and base qualities are not on file.

Between the V and J ends, shortened by 7 bases and 3 bases respectively, the junction contains 7 bases. Including the terminal cysteine and phenylalanine, the CDR3 comprises 11 residues. CDR3 DNA is the only sequence kept; it has 33 bases, read in frame from the first base. Source material: PBMCs or T cells enriched from blood (not recorded which). The sequence links TRBV12-3 or TRBV12-4 to TRBJ2-7, with no confidently assigned D gene. This clonotype was sampled from a man aged 40-50 years who had been exposed to COVID-19. For the CDR3, the sequence is CASTRGYEQYF. The nucleotides read TGTGCCAGCACCCGCGGCTACGAGCAGTACTTC.